These T cell receptor beta chains were read from a single sample in a study of T cells after yellow fever vaccination. TCRdb analysed the 5' RACE reads with MiXCR anew, one entry per CDR3 protein. This table holds 250,000 to 400,000 distinct CDR3 sequences, about 4% found once. The sample in question was PBMCs, obtained 5 days after the yellow fever booster vaccination. The source of these receptors is a man aged 18 to 29 who received the YFV17D yellow fever vaccine. Both conserved end residues are part of each CDR3. A D gene is named only where the DNA matches it firmly. Expanded clones get a size class; other rows say once, few or many, or leave the size out.

d_call: NA; j_call: TRBJ2-7; clone_size: NA; v_call: TRBV7-2; cdr3_nt: TGTGCCAGCAGCTTAGGCAGGGGAAACTACGAGCAGTACTTC; cdr3_aa: CASSLGRGNYEQYF
d_call: TRBD2; j_call: TRBJ2-5; clone_size: many; v_call: TRBV9; cdr3_nt: TGTGCCAGCAGCGTAGGAGCGGGGGCCCCCCAAGAGACCCAGTACTTC; cdr3_aa: CASSVGAGAPQETQYF
d_call: NA; j_call: TRBJ1-2; clone_size: few; v_call: TRBV20-1; cdr3_nt: TGCAGTGCTAGAGATCTTCGAAGGATATCCACTCCCGACTACACCTTC; cdr3_aa: CSARDLRRISTPDYTF
d_call: NA; j_call: TRBJ2-7; clone_size: few; v_call: TRBV5-4; cdr3_nt: TGTGCCAGCAGCTTTTGGCGGAGCTACGAGCAGTACTTC; cdr3_aa: CASSFWRSYEQYF
d_call: NA; j_call: TRBJ2-1; clone_size: few; v_call: TRBV20-1; cdr3_nt: TGCAGTGCTAGAGATCCCCAAGGGTCAGGTAGTTGGTCTCAACATGAGCAGTTCTTC; cdr3_aa: CSARDPQGSGSWSQHEQFF
d_call: NA; j_call: TRBJ1-6; clone_size: many; v_call: TRBV25-1; cdr3_nt: TGTGCCAGCAGTGAATATGACTCACGAATGGGACCCCTCCACTTT; cdr3_aa: CASSEYDSRMGPLHF
d_call: NA; j_call: TRBJ1-1; clone_size: many; v_call: TRBV29-1; cdr3_nt: TGCAGCGTTGGAAACACTGAAGCTTTCTTT; cdr3_aa: CSVGNTEAFF
d_call: NA; j_call: TRBJ2-5; clone_size: many; v_call: TRBV4-2; cdr3_nt: TGTGCCAGCAGCCAAGATGGGGTTCAAGAGACCCAGTACTTC; cdr3_aa: CASSQDGVQETQYF
d_call: NA; j_call: TRBJ2-1; clone_size: many; v_call: TRBV7-7; cdr3_nt: TGTGCCAGCAGCTTAGGGCAGCCCTCCCTTGGGAATGAGCAGTTCTTC; cdr3_aa: CASSLGQPSLGNEQFF
d_call: NA; j_call: TRBJ2-2; clone_size: many; v_call: TRBV6-2/TRBV6-3; cdr3_nt: TGTGCCAGCAGTCAGACAGTCGGGGAGCTGTTTTTT; cdr3_aa: CASSQTVGELFF
d_call: NA; j_call: TRBJ2-1; clone_size: few; v_call: TRBV4-1; cdr3_nt: TGCGCCAGCAGCCATCGGGAGAATGAGCAGTTCTTC; cdr3_aa: CASSHRENEQFF
d_call: TRBD2; j_call: TRBJ2-1; clone_size: many; v_call: TRBV5-1; cdr3_nt: TGCGCCAGCAGCCTTCTGGGGGGGGTCCACAATGAGCAGTTCTTC; cdr3_aa: CASSLLGGVHNEQFF
d_call: TRBD1; j_call: TRBJ2-5; clone_size: many; v_call: TRBV12-3/TRBV12-4; cdr3_nt: TGTGCCAGCAGTCCTACAGGGGGCGGGGAGACCCAGTACTTC; cdr3_aa: CASSPTGGGETQYF
d_call: NA; j_call: TRBJ2-2; clone_size: few; v_call: TRBV7-2; cdr3_nt: TGTGCCAGCAGCTTGCCAGGAATGACCGGGGAGCTGTTTTTT; cdr3_aa: CASSLPGMTGELFF
d_call: NA; j_call: TRBJ2-6; clone_size: few; v_call: TRBV27; cdr3_nt: TGTGCCAGCAGTTCCAGGGGCGAATTGACTGGGGCCAACGTCCTGACTTTC; cdr3_aa: CASSSRGELTGANVLTF
d_call: TRBD1; j_call: TRBJ1-1; clone_size: NA; v_call: TRBV7-2; cdr3_nt: TGTGCCAGCAGCTTAGTTAGGGGGCCAGGTACTGAAGCTTTCTTT; cdr3_aa: CASSLVRGPGTEAFF
d_call: NA; j_call: TRBJ2-7; clone_size: few; v_call: TRBV18; cdr3_nt: TGTGCCAGCGGAGCGGGACAAAGCTACGAGCAGTACTTC; cdr3_aa: CASGAGQSYEQYF
d_call: NA; j_call: TRBJ1-1; clone_size: few; v_call: TRBV6-2/TRBV6-3; cdr3_nt: TGTGCCAGCAGTTACTCGAGTTCCGGGGGCGCGGGCACTGAAGCTTTCTTT; cdr3_aa: CASSYSSSGGAGTEAFF
d_call: NA; j_call: TRBJ1-5; clone_size: many; v_call: TRBV7-9; cdr3_nt: TGTGCCAGCAGCTTGTCCTCTAATAGCAATCAGCCCCAGCATTTT; cdr3_aa: CASSLSSNSNQPQHF
d_call: TRBD2; j_call: TRBJ2-2; clone_size: few; v_call: TRBV29-1; cdr3_nt: TGCAGCGTTACAGCGGGGGGGCCTCGGGAGCTGTTTTTT; cdr3_aa: CSVTAGGPRELFF
d_call: TRBD1; j_call: TRBJ1-1; clone_size: few; v_call: TRBV27; cdr3_nt: TGTGCCAGCAGCCTACAGGGGATAGGGAGGGAAGCTTTCTTT; cdr3_aa: CASSLQGIGREAFF
d_call: NA; j_call: TRBJ1-2; clone_size: many; v_call: TRBV4-1; cdr3_nt: TGCGCCAGCAGCCCTCGGGACGGTAACTATGGCTACACCTTC; cdr3_aa: CASSPRDGNYGYTF
d_call: NA; j_call: TRBJ1-4; clone_size: many; v_call: TRBV4-2; cdr3_nt: TGTGCCAGCAGCCAAGAGCCGGGGGGGTCGGCTAATGAAAAACTGTTTTTT; cdr3_aa: CASSQEPGGSANEKLFF
d_call: NA; j_call: TRBJ2-1; clone_size: few; v_call: TRBV5-5; cdr3_nt: TGTGCCAGCAGCTTTAGACTACCGAGCTCCTACAATGAGCAGTTCTTC; cdr3_aa: CASSFRLPSSYNEQFF
d_call: NA; j_call: TRBJ2-5; clone_size: few; v_call: TRBV29-1; cdr3_nt: TGCAGCGTTGAAAGGGGGTACTTAGAGACCCAGTACTTC; cdr3_aa: CSVERGYLETQYF
d_call: NA; j_call: TRBJ1-1; clone_size: few; v_call: TRBV12-5; cdr3_nt: TGTGCTACAGGCTGGGAGGACACTGAAGCTTTCTTT; cdr3_aa: CATGWEDTEAFF
d_call: NA; j_call: TRBJ2-6; clone_size: many; v_call: TRBV6-1; cdr3_nt: TGTGCCAGCAGTGAAGCCCCGGGCTCTGGGGCCAACGTCCTGACCTTC; cdr3_aa: CASSEAPGSGANVLTF
d_call: NA; j_call: TRBJ2-3; clone_size: NA; v_call: TRBV20-1; cdr3_nt: TGCAGTTCCGGGGGGCCGGCGGATACGCAGTATTTT; cdr3_aa: CSSGGPADTQYF
d_call: NA; j_call: TRBJ1-4; clone_size: few; v_call: TRBV4-1; cdr3_nt: TGCGCCAGCAGCGCCGACGGGACTCGTGAAAAACTGTTTTTT; cdr3_aa: CASSADGTREKLFF
d_call: NA; j_call: TRBJ2-7; clone_size: many; v_call: TRBV27; cdr3_nt: TGTGCCAGCAGTCAACGCGCCGAAGACGAGCAGTACTTC; cdr3_aa: CASSQRAEDEQYF
d_call: NA; j_call: TRBJ2-2; clone_size: NA; v_call: TRBV12-5; cdr3_nt: TGTGCTAGTGGTCTAGACAGCCCAAAGCTTACCGGGGAGCTGTTTTTT; cdr3_aa: CASGLDSPKLTGELFF
d_call: NA; j_call: TRBJ1-1; clone_size: few; v_call: TRBV5-1; cdr3_nt: TGCGCCAGCAGCTTGGGGCTAGGGGAGGTGATCACTGAAGCTTTCTTT; cdr3_aa: CASSLGLGEVITEAFF
d_call: TRBD2; j_call: TRBJ2-1; clone_size: NA; v_call: TRBV3-1; cdr3_nt: TGTGCCAGCAGCCAAGGAAAACTAGCGGGGGGTGACGAGCAGTTCTTC; cdr3_aa: CASSQGKLAGGDEQFF
d_call: NA; j_call: TRBJ2-3; clone_size: few; v_call: TRBV2; cdr3_nt: TGTGCCAGCACCCGTGGGACGCAGGGCACAGATACGCAGTATTTT; cdr3_aa: CASTRGTQGTDTQYF
d_call: NA; j_call: TRBJ1-2; clone_size: NA; v_call: TRBV20-1; cdr3_nt: TGCAGTGCTAGGTGGGAGGGGGAGAATAGTTATGGCTACACCTTC; cdr3_aa: CSARWEGENSYGYTF
d_call: TRBD1; j_call: TRBJ2-1; clone_size: NA; v_call: TRBV18; cdr3_nt: TGTGCCAGCTCACGTGCAGACCAGGGGGCCCTTAACAATGAGCAGTTCTTC; cdr3_aa: CASSRADQGALNNEQFF
d_call: NA; j_call: TRBJ2-3; clone_size: NA; v_call: TRBV30; cdr3_nt: TGTGCCTGGAGTGTACCTGGGGGGGCACATACGCAGTATTTT; cdr3_aa: CAWSVPGGAHTQYF
d_call: NA; j_call: TRBJ1-6; clone_size: few; v_call: TRBV6-6; cdr3_nt: TGTGCCGTGCGTTTGAGGGAGAATAATTCACCCCTCCACTTT; cdr3_aa: CAVRLRENNSPLHF
d_call: NA; j_call: TRBJ1-1; clone_size: NA; v_call: TRBV7-2; cdr3_nt: TGTGCCAGCAGCTCATGGTTGGGGTCTGAAGCTTTCTTT; cdr3_aa: CASSSWLGSEAFF
d_call: NA; j_call: TRBJ1-4; clone_size: NA; v_call: TRBV27; cdr3_nt: TGTGCCAGCAGTTTTGACGGAGGGGAAAAACTGTTTTTT; cdr3_aa: CASSFDGGEKLFF
d_call: NA; j_call: TRBJ2-1; clone_size: NA; v_call: TRBV19; cdr3_nt: TGTGCCAGTAGTATAGATAGGGGCCTCAATGAGCAGTTCTTC; cdr3_aa: CASSIDRGLNEQFF
d_call: TRBD1; j_call: TRBJ1-6; clone_size: many; v_call: TRBV7-2; cdr3_nt: TGTGCCAGCCGAGGACAGGGAGGGACTAATTCACCCCTCCACTTT; cdr3_aa: CASRGQGGTNSPLHF
d_call: NA; j_call: TRBJ1-5; clone_size: NA; v_call: TRBV7-2; cdr3_nt: TGTGCCAGCAGCTTAGCAGCGGCGTCGCAGGAACTACATTTT; cdr3_aa: CASSLAAASQELHF
d_call: TRBD1; j_call: TRBJ1-5; clone_size: few; v_call: TRBV20-1; cdr3_nt: TGCAGTGCTAACAGGGGGCGCGAGCCCCAGCATTTT; cdr3_aa: CSANRGREPQHF
d_call: NA; j_call: TRBJ2-6; clone_size: NA; v_call: TRBV6-6; cdr3_nt: TGTGCCAGCAGCCGACCTGAGTCTGGGGCCAACGTCCTGACTTTC; cdr3_aa: CASSRPESGANVLTF
d_call: NA; j_call: TRBJ1-3; clone_size: many; v_call: TRBV7-2; cdr3_nt: TGTGCCAGCAGCTTAGTAGGGTCGGGGGTTTCTGGAAACACCATATATTTT; cdr3_aa: CASSLVGSGVSGNTIYF
d_call: NA; j_call: TRBJ2-5; clone_size: NA; v_call: TRBV7-7; cdr3_nt: TGTGCTAGCAGCTTATATTTCACCCAGGGAGAGACCCAGTACTTC; cdr3_aa: CASSLYFTQGETQYF